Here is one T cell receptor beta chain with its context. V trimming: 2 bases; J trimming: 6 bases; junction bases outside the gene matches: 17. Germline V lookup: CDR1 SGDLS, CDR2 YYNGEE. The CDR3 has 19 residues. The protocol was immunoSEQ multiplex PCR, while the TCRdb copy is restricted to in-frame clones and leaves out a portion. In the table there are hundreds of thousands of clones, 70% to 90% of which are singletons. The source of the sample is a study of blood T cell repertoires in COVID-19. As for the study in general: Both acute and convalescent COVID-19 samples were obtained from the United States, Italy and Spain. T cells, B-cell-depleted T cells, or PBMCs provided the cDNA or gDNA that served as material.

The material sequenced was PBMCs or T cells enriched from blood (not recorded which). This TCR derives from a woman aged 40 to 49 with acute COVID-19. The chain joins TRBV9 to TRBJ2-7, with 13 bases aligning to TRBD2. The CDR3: CASSVGFSGLAGLGGEQYF. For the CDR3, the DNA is TGTGCCAGCAGCGTCGGATTTTCGGGACTAGCGGGACTCGGGGGCGAGCAGTACTTC.